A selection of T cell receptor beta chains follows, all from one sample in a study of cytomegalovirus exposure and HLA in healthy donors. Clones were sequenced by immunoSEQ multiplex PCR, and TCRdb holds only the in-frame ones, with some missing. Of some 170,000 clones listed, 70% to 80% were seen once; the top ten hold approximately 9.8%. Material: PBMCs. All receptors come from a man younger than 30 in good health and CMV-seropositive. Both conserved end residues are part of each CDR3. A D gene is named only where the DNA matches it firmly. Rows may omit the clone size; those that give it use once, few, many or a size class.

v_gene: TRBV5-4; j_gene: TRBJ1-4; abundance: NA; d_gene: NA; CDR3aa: CASSFGGAPNEKLFF; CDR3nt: TGTGCCAGCAGCTTTGGGGGGGCCCCTAATGAAAAACTGTTTTTT
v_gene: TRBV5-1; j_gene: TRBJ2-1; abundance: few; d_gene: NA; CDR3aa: CASSSQASSYNEQFF; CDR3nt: TGCGCCAGCAGCTCACAGGCGAGCTCCTACAATGAGCAGTTCTTC
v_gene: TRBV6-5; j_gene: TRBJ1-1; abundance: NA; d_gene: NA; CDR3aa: CASSYDPGGTEAFF; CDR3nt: TGTGCCAGCAGTTACGATCCTGGAGGCACTGAAGCTTTCTTT
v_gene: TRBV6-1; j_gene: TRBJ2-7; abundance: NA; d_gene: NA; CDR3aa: CASSEDEGGFVEQYF; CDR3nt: TGTGCCAGCAGTGAAGATGAAGGAGGGTTCGTCGAGCAGTACTTC
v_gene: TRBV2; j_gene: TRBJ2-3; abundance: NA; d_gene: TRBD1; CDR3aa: CASSVAGGRLTQYF; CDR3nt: TGTGCCAGCAGTGTAGCAGGGGGAAGACTCACGCAGTATTTT
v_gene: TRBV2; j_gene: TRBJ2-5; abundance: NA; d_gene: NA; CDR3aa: CASSGQGGQETQYF; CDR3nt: TGTGCCAGCAGTGGCCAAGGAGGCCAAGAGACCCAGTACTTC
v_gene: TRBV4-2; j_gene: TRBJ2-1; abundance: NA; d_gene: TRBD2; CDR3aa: CASGQRGTSEGRDEQFF; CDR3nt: TGTGCCAGCGGCCAACGAGGGACTAGCGAGGGCAGGGATGAGCAGTTCTTC
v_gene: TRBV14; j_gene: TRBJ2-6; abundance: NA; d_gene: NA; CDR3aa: CASSQDDSSGANVLTF; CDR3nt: TGTGCCAGCAGCCAAGACGACAGCTCTGGGGCCAACGTCCTGACTTTC
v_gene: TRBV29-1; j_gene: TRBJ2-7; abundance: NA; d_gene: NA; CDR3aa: CSVEVPGTRRGEQYF; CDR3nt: TGCAGCGTTGAAGTCCCTGGGACACGACGTGGCGAGCAGTACTTC
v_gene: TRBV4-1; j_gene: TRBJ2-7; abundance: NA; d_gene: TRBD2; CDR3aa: CASSAGTSGTEEQYF; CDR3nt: TGCGCCAGCAGCGCCGGGACTAGCGGGACAGAAGAGCAGTACTTC
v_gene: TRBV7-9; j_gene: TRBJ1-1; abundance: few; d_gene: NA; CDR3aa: CASSFNNMNTEAFF; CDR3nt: TGTGCCAGCAGCTTCAACAACATGAACACTGAAGCTTTCTTT
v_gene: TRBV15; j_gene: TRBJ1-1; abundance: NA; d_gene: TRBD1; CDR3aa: CATSRGRQGGNTEAFF; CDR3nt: TGTGCCACCAGCAGAGGACGACAGGGGGGGAACACTGAAGCTTTCTTT
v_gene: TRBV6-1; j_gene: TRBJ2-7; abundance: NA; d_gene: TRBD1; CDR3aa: CASSDFGTAYFHYEQYF; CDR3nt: TGTGCCAGCAGTGACTTTGGGACAGCCTACTTTCACTACGAGCAGTACTTC
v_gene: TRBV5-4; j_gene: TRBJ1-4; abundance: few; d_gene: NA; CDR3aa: CASSHRDIANEKLFF; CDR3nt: TGTGCCAGCAGCCACCGGGACATCGCTAATGAAAAACTGTTTTTT
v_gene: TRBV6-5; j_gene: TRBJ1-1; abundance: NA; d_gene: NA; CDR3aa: CASSKGYGGTEAFF; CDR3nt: TGTGCCAGCAGTAAAGGGTACGGAGGCACTGAAGCTTTCTTT
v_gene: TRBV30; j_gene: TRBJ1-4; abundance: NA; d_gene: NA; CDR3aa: CAWKRTEGEKLFF; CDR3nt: TGTGCCTGGAAAAGGACGGAGGGGGAAAAACTGTTTTTT
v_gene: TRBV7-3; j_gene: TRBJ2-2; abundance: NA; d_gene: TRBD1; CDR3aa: CASSYRQGLNTGELFF; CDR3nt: TGTGCCAGCAGCTACCGACAGGGTCTGAACACCGGGGAGCTGTTTTTT
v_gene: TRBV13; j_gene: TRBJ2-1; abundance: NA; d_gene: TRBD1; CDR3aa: CASSLVGQGSYNEQFF; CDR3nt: TGTGCCAGCAGCTTAGTGGGACAGGGGAGCTACAATGAGCAGTTCTTC
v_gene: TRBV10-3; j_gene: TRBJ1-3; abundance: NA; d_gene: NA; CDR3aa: CAISEYGSSSGNTIYF; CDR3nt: TGTGCCATCAGTGAGTACGGTAGCAGCTCTGGAAACACCATATATTTT
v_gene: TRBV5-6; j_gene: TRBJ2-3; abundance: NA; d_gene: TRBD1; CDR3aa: CASSLADRGGDTQYF; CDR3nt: TGTGCCAGCAGCTTGGCCGACAGGGGGGGGGATACGCAGTATTTT
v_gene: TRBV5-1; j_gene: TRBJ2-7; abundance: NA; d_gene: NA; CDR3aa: CASSLFPSTYEQYF; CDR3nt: TGCGCCAGCAGCTTGTTTCCGAGCACCTACGAGCAGTACTTC
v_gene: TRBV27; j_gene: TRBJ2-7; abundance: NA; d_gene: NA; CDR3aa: CASSLGRFYEQYF; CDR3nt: TGTGCCAGCAGTTTAGGCAGATTCTACGAGCAGTACTTC
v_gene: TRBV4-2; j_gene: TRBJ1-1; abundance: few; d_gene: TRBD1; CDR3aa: CASRTGTGWMNTEAFF; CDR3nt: TGTGCCAGCCGTACCGGGACAGGGTGGATGAACACTGAAGCTTTCTTT
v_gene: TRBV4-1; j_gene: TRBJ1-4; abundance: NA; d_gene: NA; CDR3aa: CASSQGGGEKLFF; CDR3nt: TGCGCCAGCAGCCAAGGGGGAGGTGAAAAACTGTTTTTT
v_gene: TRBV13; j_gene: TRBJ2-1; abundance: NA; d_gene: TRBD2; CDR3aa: CASSSPGTSYNEQFF; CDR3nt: TGTGCCAGCAGCTCTCCCGGGACTAGCTACAATGAGCAGTTCTTC
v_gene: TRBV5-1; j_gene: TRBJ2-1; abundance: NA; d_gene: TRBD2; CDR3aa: CASSLGTSGRIYNEQFF; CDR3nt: TGCGCCAGCAGCTTGGGTACTAGCGGGAGAATCTACAATGAGCAGTTCTTC
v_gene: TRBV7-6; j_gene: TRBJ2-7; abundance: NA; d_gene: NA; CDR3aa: CASSVSVETYEQYF; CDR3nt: TGTGCCAGCAGCGTTTCCGTGGAGACCTACGAGCAGTACTTC
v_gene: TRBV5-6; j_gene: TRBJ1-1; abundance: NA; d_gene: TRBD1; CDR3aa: CASSLYRGQSTEAFF; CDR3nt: TGTGCCAGCAGCTTGTACAGGGGGCAGAGCACTGAGGCTTTCTTT
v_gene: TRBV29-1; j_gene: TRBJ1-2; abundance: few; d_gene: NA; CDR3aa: CSILTGAGYTF; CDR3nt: TGCAGCATACTGACAGGAGCTGGCTACACCTTC
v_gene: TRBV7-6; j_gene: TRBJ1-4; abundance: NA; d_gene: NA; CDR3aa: CASSWGGPANEKLFF; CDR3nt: TGTGCCAGCAGCTGGGGAGGGCCTGCTAATGAAAAACTGTTTTTT
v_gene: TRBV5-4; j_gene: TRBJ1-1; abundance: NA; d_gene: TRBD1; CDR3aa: CASRTGGTGSGNTEAFF; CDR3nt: TGTGCCAGCAGGACTGGTGGGACAGGGTCGGGGAACACTGAAGCTTTCTTT
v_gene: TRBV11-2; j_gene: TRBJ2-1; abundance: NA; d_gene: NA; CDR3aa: CASSFPVRLVGGDNEQFF; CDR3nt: TGTGCCAGCAGCTTCCCAGTCCGACTAGTGGGGGGAGATAATGAGCAGTTCTTC
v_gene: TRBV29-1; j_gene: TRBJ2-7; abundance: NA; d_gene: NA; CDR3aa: CSVRTPETYEQYF; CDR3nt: TGCAGCGTTCGCACTCCCGAGACCTACGAGCAGTACTTC
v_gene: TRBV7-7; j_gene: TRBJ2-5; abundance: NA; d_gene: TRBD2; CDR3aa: CASSLVLAGGETQYF; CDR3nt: TGTGCTAGCAGCTTAGTGCTAGCGGGAGGAGAGACCCAGTACTTC
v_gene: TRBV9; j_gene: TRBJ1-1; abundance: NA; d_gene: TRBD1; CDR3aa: CASSPEPGQGTEAFF; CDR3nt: TGTGCCAGCAGCCCGGAACCGGGACAGGGCACTGAAGCTTTCTTT
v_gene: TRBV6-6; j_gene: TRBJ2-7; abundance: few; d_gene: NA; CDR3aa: CASSYAEISYEQYF; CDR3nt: TGTGCCAGCAGTTATGCGGAGATCTCCTACGAGCAGTACTTC
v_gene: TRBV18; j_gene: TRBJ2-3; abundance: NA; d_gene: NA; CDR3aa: CASSPQRSYGELTDTQYF; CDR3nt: TGTGCCAGCTCACCCCAACGTTCCTACGGAGAACTCACAGATACGCAGTATTTT
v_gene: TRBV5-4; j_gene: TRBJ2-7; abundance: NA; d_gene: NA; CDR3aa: CASSLISSWGDSYEQYF; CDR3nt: TGTGCCAGCAGCTTGATTTCTTCGTGGGGAGACTCCTACGAGCAGTACTTC
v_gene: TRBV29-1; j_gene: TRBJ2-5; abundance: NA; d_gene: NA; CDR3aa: CSVEGAQETQYF; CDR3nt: TGCAGCGTTGAGGGGGCCCAAGAGACCCAGTACTTC
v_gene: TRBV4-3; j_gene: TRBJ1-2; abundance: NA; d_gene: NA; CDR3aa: CASSQDQGGNYGYTF; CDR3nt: TGCGCCAGCAGCCAAGATCAGGGAGGGAACTATGGCTACACCTTC
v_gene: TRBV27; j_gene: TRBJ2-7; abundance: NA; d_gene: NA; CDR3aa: CASSLSTASYEQYF; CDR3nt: TGTGCCAGCAGTTTATCGACAGCGTCCTACGAGCAGTACTTC
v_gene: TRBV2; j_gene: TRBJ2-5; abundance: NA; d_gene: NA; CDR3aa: CASTRRAGPETQYF; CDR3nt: TGTGCCAGCACCCGGAGGGCAGGGCCAGAGACCCAGTACTTC
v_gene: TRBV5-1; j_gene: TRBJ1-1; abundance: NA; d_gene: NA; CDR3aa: CASSLEGDRGIGTEAFF; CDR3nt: TGCGCCAGCAGCTTGGAAGGGGATCGGGGGATTGGGACTGAAGCTTTCTTT
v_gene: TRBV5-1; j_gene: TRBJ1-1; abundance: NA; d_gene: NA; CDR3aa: CASSLDRYTEAFF; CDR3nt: TGCGCCAGCAGCTTGGACAGGTACACTGAAGCTTTCTTT